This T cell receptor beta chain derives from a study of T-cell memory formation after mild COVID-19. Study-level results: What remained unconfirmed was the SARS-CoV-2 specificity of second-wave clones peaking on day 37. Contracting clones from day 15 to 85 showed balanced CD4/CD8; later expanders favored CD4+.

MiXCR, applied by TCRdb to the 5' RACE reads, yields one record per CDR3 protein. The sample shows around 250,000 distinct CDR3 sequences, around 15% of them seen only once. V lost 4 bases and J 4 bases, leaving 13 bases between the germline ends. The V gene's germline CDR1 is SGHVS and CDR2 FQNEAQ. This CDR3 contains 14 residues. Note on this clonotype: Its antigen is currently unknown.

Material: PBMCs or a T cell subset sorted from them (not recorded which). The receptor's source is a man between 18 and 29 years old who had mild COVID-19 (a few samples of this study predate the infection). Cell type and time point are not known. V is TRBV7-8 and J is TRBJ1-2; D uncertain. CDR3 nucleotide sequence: TGTGCCAGCAGCTCAGGACGGACCCTCTATGGCTACACCTTC. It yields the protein CASSSGRTLYGYTF.